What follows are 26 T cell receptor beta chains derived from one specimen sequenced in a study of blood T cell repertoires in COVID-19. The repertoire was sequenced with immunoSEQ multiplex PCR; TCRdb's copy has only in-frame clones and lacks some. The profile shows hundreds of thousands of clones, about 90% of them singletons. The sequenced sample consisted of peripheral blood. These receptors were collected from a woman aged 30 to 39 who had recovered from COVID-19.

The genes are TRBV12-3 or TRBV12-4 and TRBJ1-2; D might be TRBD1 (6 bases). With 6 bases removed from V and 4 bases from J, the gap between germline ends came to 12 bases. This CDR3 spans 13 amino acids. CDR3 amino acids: CASRATGRYGYTF. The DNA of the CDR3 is TGTGCCAGCAGAGCAACAGGGCGCTATGGCTACACCTTC.

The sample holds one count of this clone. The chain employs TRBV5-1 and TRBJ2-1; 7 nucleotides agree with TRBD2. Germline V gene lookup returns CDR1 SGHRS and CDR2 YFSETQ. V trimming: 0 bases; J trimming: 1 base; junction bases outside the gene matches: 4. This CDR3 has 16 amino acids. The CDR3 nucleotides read TGCGCCAGCAGCTTGGAGGCTAGCGGATCCTACAATGAGCAGTTCTTC. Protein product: CASSLEASGSYNEQFF.

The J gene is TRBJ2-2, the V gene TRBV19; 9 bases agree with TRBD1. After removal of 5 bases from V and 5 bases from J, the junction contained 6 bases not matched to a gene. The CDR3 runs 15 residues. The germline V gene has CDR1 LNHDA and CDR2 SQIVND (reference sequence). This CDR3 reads CASSVTGGATGELFF. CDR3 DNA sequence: TGTGCCAGTAGTGTAACAGGGGGCGCGACCGGGGAGCTGTTTTTT.

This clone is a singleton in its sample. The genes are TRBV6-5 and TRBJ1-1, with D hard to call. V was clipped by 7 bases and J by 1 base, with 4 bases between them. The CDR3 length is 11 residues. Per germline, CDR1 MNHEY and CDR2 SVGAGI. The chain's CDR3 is CASTGNTEAFF. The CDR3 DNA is TGTGCCAGCACAGGGAACACTGAAGCTTTCTTT.

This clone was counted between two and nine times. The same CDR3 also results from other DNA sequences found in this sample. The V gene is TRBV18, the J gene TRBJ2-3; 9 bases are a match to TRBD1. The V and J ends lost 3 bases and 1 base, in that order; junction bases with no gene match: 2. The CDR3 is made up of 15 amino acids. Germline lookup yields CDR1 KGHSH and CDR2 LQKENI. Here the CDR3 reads CASSPRQGGTDTQYF. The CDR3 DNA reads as TGTGCCAGCTCACCTAGACAGGGGGGCACAGATACGCAGTATTTT.

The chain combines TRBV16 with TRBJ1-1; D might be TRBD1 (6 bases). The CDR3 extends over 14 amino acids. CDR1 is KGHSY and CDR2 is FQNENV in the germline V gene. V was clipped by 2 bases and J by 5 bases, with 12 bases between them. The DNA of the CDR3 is TGTGCCAGCAGCCAAACAGGGAGGGGGACTGAAGCTTTCTTT. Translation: CASSQTGRGTEAFF.

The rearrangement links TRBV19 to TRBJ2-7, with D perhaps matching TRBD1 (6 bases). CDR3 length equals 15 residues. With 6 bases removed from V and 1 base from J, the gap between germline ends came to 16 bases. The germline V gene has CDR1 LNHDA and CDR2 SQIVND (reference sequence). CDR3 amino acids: CASSAFWGLSYEQYF. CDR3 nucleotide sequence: TGTGCCAGTAGCGCCTTCTGGGGGCTGTCCTACGAGCAGTACTTC.

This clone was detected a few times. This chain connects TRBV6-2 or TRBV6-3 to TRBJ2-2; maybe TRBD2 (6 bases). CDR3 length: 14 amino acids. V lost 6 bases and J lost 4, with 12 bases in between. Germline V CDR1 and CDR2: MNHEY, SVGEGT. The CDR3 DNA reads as TGTGCCAGCAGCACTAGCCTTGCCACCGGGGAGCTGTTTTTT. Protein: CASSTSLATGELFF.

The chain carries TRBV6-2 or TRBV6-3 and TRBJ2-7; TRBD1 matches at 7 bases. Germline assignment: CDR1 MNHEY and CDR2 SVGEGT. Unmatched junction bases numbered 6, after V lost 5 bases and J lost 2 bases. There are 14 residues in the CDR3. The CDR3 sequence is CASSSGQATYEQYF. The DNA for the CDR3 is TGTGCCAGCAGTAGCGGACAGGCCACCTACGAGCAGTACTTC.

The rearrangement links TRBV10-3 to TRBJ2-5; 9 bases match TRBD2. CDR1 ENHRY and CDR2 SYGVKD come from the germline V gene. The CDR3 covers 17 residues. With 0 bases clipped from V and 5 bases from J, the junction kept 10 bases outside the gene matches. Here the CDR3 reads CAISESLAGRAAETQYF. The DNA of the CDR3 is TGTGCCATCAGTGAGTCTCTAGCGGGAAGGGCGGCGGAGACCCAGTACTTC.

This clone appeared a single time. The CDR3 region is CASSFGQGLEAFF. Here the CDR3 DNA reads TGCGCCAGCAGCTTCGGACAGGGCCTTGAAGCTTTCTTT. J is TRBJ1-1 and V is TRBV5-1; 8 nucleotides line up with TRBD1. V lost 2 bases to trimming and J lost 7 bases; unmatched junction nucleotides: 4. The CDR3 spans 13 residues. CDR1 SGHRS and CDR2 YFSETQ come from the germline V gene. The entire variable domain, with the rest obtained from reference TRBV5-1 and TRBJ1-1, is as follows: KAGVTQTPRYLIKTRGQQVTLSCSPISGHRSVSWYQQTPGQGLQFLFEYFSETQRNKGNFPGRFSGRQFSNSRSEMNVSTLELGDSALYLCASSFGQGLEAFFGQGTRLTVV.

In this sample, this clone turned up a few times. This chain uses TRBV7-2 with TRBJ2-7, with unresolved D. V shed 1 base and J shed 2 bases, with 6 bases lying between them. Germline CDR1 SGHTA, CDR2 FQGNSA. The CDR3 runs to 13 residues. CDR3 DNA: TGTGCCAGCAGCTTAGTCATTCCCTACGAGCAGTACTTC. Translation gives CASSLVIPYEQYF. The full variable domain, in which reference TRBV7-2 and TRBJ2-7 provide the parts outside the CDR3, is GAGVSQSPSNKVTEKGKDVELRCDPISGHTALYWYRQSLGQGLEFLIYFQGNSAPDKSGLPSDRFSAERTGGSVSTLTIQRTQQEDSAVYLCASSLVIPYEQYFGPGTRLTVT.

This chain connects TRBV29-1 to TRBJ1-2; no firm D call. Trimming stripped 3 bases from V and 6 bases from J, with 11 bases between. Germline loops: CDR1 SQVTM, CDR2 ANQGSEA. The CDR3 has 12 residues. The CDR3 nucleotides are TGCAGCGTTGACCCCTCGGAGGATGGCTACACCTTC. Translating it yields CSVDPSEDGYTF. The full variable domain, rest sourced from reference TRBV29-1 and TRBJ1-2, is SAVISQKPSRDICQRGTSLTIQCQVDSQVTMMFWYRQQPGQSLTLIATANQGSEATYESGFVIDKFPISRPNLTFSTLTVSNMSPEDSSIYLCSVDPSEDGYTFGSGTRLTVV.

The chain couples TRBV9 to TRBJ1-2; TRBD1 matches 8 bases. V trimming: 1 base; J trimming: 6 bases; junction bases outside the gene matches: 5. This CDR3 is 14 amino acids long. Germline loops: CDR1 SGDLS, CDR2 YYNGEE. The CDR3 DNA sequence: TGTGCCAGCAGCGTACAGGGGGCGCCCCATGGCTACACCTTC. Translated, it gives CASSVQGAPHGYTF.

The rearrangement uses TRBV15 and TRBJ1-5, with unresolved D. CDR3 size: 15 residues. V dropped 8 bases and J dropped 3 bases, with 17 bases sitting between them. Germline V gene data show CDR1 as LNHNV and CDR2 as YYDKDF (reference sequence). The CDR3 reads CATQAGRSSNQPQHF. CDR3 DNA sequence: TGTGCCACCCAGGCTGGGCGAAGCTCCAATCAGCCCCAGCATTTT. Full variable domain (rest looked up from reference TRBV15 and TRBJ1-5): DAMVIQNPRYQVTQFGKPVTLSCSQTLNHNVMYWYQQKSSQAPKLLFHYYDKDFNNEADTPDNFQSRRPNTSFCFLDIRSPGLGDTAMYLCATQAGRSSNQPQHFGDGTRLSIL.

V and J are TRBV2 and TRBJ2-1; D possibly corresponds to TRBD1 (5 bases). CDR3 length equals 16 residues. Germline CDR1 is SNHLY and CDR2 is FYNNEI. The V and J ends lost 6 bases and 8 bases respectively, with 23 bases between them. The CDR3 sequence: CASRLQGALGYHEQFF. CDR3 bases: TGTGCCAGCAGACTGCAGGGCGCCTTGGGATACCATGAGCAGTTCTTC.

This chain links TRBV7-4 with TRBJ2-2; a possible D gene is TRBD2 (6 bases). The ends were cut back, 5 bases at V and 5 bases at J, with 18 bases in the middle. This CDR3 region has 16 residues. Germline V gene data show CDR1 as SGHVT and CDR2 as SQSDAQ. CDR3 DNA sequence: TGTGCCAGCAGCCTCCCAGAGACTAGAGTAACCGGGGAGCTGTTTTTT. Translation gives CASSLPETRVTGELFF.

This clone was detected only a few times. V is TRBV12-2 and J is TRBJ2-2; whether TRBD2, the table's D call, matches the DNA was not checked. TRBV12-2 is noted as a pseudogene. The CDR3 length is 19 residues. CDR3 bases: TGTGCAAGTCGCTTTCACCCAGGACTCGGACCTTCGAACACCGGGGAGCTGTTTTTT. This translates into CASRFHPGLGPSNTGELFF.

In nucleotides, the CDR3 is TGTGCCAGCAGCAACAGACCGGGGGGTGGAGAGACCCAGTACTTC. Its protein is CASSNRPGGGETQYF. The chain uses TRBV9 and TRBJ2-5; 7 bases are a match to TRBD2. Trimming removed 4 bases from V and 4 bases from J; junction bases left unmatched: 10. The CDR3 consists of 15 residues. Germline loops: CDR1 SGDLS, CDR2 YYNGEE.

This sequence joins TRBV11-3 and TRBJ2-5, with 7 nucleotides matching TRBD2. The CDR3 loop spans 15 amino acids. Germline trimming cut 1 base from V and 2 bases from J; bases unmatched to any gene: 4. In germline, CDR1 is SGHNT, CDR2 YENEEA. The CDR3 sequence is CASSLGGSRQETQYF. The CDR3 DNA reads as TGTGCCAGCAGCTTAGGCGGGAGTCGTCAAGAGACCCAGTACTTC.

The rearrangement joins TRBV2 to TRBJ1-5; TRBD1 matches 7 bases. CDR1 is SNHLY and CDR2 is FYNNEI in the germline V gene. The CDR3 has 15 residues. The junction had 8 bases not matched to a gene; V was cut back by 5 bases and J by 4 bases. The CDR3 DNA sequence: TGTGCCAGCAGTTCTCGACAGGGCGATAATCAGCCCCAGCATTTT. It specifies CASSSRQGDNQPQHF.

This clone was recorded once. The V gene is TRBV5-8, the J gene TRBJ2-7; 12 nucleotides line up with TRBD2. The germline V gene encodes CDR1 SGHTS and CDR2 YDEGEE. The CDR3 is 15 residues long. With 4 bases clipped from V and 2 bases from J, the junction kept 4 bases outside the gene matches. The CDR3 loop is CASSRRTSGTYEQYF. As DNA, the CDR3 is TGTGCCAGCAGCCGTCGGACTAGCGGGACCTACGAGCAGTACTTC. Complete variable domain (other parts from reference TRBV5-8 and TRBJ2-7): EAGVTQSPTHLIKTRGQQATLRCSPISGHTSVYWYQQALGLGLQFLLWYDEGEERNRGNFPPRFSGRQFPNYSSELNVNALELEDSALYLCASSRRTSGTYEQYFGPGTRLTVT.

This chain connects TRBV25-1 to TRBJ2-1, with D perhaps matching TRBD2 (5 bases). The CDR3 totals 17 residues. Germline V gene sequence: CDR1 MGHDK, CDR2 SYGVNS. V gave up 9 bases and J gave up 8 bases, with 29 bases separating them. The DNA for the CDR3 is TGTGCCAGTACTACAAGGGCGGTGGGAGCGCACCGGGATGAGCAGTTCTTC. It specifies CASTTRAVGAHRDEQFF.

The DNA for the CDR3 is TGCGCCAGCAGCTGGGTGGGGGCCACAGATACGCAGTATTTT. Translated: CASSWVGATDTQYF. V is TRBV5-1 and J is TRBJ2-3, with a tentative D call TRBD1 (6 bases). CDR1 and CDR2 (germline): SGHRS, YFSETQ. The germline V and J ends were trimmed by 3 bases and 2 bases, with 10 bases remaining between them. CDR3 length: 14 amino acids.

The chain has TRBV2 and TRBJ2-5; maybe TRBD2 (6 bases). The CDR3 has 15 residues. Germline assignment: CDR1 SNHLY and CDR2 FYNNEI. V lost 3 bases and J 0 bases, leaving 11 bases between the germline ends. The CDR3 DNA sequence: TGTGCCAGCAGTGAGGGACTTCTGTACCAAGAGACCCAGTACTTC. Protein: CASSEGLLYQETQYF.

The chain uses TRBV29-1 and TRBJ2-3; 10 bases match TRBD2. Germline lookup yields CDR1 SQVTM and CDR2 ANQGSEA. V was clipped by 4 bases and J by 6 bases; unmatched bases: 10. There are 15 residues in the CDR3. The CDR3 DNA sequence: TGCAGCGTTGTAAAGGGACTAGCGATTGGGGATACGCAGTATTTT. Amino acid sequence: CSVVKGLAIGDTQYF.